The source of this TCR beta chain is a study of siplizumab effects on memory and regulatory T cells (dated by TCRdb to about 2019). Broadly, across the study: The study examined how the anti-CD2 antibody siplizumab affects alloreactive T-cell subsets in allogeneic mixed lymphocyte reactions built from human PBMCs.

The germline V gene supplies CDR1 SGDLS and CDR2 YYNGEE. Germline trimming: 4 bases from V, 5 bases from J; junction bases outside gene matches: 10. The CDR3, from cysteine to phenylalanine, totals 15 residues. Kept here is only the CDR3 DNA, which spans 45 bases and is read in frame from base 1. In regard to this clone: The specificity of this receptor is unknown. Nothing much larger sits one base from this clone, and base qualities are not available.

The library was prepared using the immunoSEQ multiplex PCR assay. The deep sequencing platform assayed roughly 10^5 TCR templates per sample. Genomic DNA extracted from sorted T cells was the material used for TCRbeta CDR3 sequencing. In the authors' own workflow: The R programming language was used for clonal analysis of the TCRbeta CDR3 data. Alloreactive CD4+ and CD8+ clones were defined by comparing unstimulated samples with post-reaction CFSE-low samples. Regulatory or non-regulatory origin was assigned to alloreactive CD4+ clones by matching of sequences to sorted unstimulated Treg and non-Treg repertoires. The table comes from immuneACCESS by way of TCRdb, which keeps in-frame sequences with V and J called. Part of the clones is missing from these tables; in studies checked, under half for an unresolved V gene and the rest for unknown reasons. The D gene and trimming were derived from the DNA, and the V and J assignments and clone size from that table. Present in this sample are about 100,000 clones, just under 95% of which were seen just once. 1% to 1.5% of the sample comes from the top ten.

TCRbeta CDR3 sequencing was performed on sorted unstimulated T cells and on proliferating T cells recovered from mixed lymphocyte reactions. Fresh whole blood from fewer than 11 HLA-typed healthy donors served as the source for isolating PBMCs. To map where alloreactive clones came from, unstimulated CD4+ non-regulatory T cells were FACS-sorted. Study-wide findings and limitations: Unstimulated naive T cells appeared to be more diverse than memory T cells, and naive cells seemed to make a substantial contribution to the alloresponse. Sequences below about 10^-5 frequency were poorly captured, so only a minor fraction of alloreactive clones could be mapped to unstimulated subsets. The suppressive function of proliferating Tregs from siplizumab cultures was not functionally confirmed. About 75-96% of proliferating CD4+ or CD8+ clones could not be given a naive or memory phenotype. Among mappable alloreactive CD4+ clones, an average Treg-derived fraction of about 70% was observed with siplizumab, compared with about 25% in control reactions. Siplizumab significantly reduced the cumulative frequency of alloreactive sequences traceable to unstimulated CD4+ memory T cells.

The sequence was collected from a human donor in good health. Specimen: non-Treg CD4+ T cells sorted from blood. The label giving this sample's cell subset or site can be read as: FACS-sorted unstimulated CD4+ non-regulatory T cells. Recombination joined TRBV9 with TRBJ2-5; the junction holds 8 bases that match TRBD2. The DNA sequence reads TGTGCCAGCAGCATCGCGGGGACTAGGTTGGAGACCCAGTACTTC. Translated, it reads CASSIAGTRLETQYF.